The source of this T cell receptor beta chain is a study of blood T cell repertoires in COVID-19. Study-level information: Samples representing acute and convalescent COVID-19 were sourced from the United States, Italy and Spain.

This clone came up a few times. As processed by the authors: The assay estimated nucleated cells by amplifying reference gene primers. Method: immunoSEQ multiplex PCR; TCRdb's copy keeps in-frame clones and lacks some. The V and J calls and clone size are taken from that table; D and trimming were inferred from the DNA. The sample shows tens of thousands of clones, roughly 84% of them seen only once. Trimming removed 4 bases at V and 2 bases at J, with 15 bases between. CDR1 and CDR2 (germline): MDHEN, SYDVKM. CDR3 size: 15 residues. The sequence was obtained from a man in his fifties with active COVID-19. The gene calls are TRBV28 and TRBJ2-7; D perhaps matches TRBD2 (6 bases). The sample was peripheral blood. The DNA of the CDR3 is TGTGCCAGCAGTTCGCCCCCCGGCGGGGCCTACGAGCAGTACTTC. Amino acids: CASSSPPGGAYEQYF.